Presented here are 6 T cell receptor beta chains from one specimen sequenced in a study of vaccination and CD4 T cells after COVID-19. The sample's treatment: roughly nine-day PBMC culture with coronavirus spike peptide pools or control peptides (ViraFEST assay). Sequencing of cultured CD4+ T cell DNA used the Oncomine TCR Beta short-read assay. From the PCR reads, TCRdb called clonotypes with MiXCR, one entry per CDR3 protein. The table lists about 20,000 distinct CDR3 sequences, 55% of them singletons, with around 9% in the top ten. These receptors have no identified antigens. The sequenced sample consisted of CD4+ T cells from blood, cultured in vitro. These receptors originate from a human donor who had recovered from COVID-19.

The rearrangement uses TRBV7-2 and TRBJ1-5; no clear D gene. Germline V gene lookup returns CDR1 SGHTA and CDR2 FQGNSA. Trimming took off 2 bases at V and 3 bases at J, with 14 bases between the two ends. This CDR3 comprises 16 residues. The CDR3 spells CASSLWAGRANQPQHF. The CDR3 DNA is TGTGCCAGCAGCTTATGGGCAGGTCGGGCCAATCAGCCCCAGCATTTT.

The CDR3 sequence: CATSDGTAKTQYF. The CDR3 DNA reads as TGTGCCACCAGTGATGGGACAGCCAAGACGCAGTACTTC. The chain recombines TRBV24-1 with TRBJ2-7, with 7 bases lining up with TRBD1. This CDR3 has 13 residues. Trimming at V came to 3 bases and at J to 9 bases, leaving 7 bases not matched to a gene. Germline V CDR1 and CDR2: KGHDR, SFDVKD.

The genes are TRBV19 and TRBJ1-1, with 7 bases fitting TRBD1. V trimming: 5 bases; J trimming: 0 bases; junction bases outside the gene matches: 6. The CDR3 has 15 residues. Germline CDR1 is LNHDA and CDR2 is SQIVND (reference sequence). This CDR3 is CASSRQGGMNTEAFF. CDR3 nucleotide sequence: TGTGCCAGTAGTCGTCAGGGGGGTATGAACACTGAAGCTTTCTTT. Full variable domain (missing parts from reference TRBV19 and TRBJ1-1): DGGITQSPKYLFRKEGQNVTLSCEQNLNHDAMYWYRQDPGQGLRLIYYSQIVNDFQKGDIAEGYSVSREKKESFPLTVTSAQKNPTAFYLCASSRQGGMNTEAFFGQGTRLTVV.

This clonotype was seen more than once but under ten times. This chain connects TRBV12-3 or TRBV12-4 to TRBJ1-1, with 10 bases aligning to TRBD1. The CDR3 runs 15 residues. V was clipped by 5 bases and J by 6 bases; unmatched bases: 9. The DNA of the CDR3 is TGTGCCAGCAGTAACTCCGGGACAGGGGATTCTGAAGCTTTCTTT. This gives the protein CASSNSGTGDSEAFF.

This clonotype was counted a few times. The chain joins TRBV7-9 to TRBJ1-6; a possible D gene is TRBD1 (5 bases). The CDR3 consists of 15 residues. The V end lost 6 bases, the J end lost 8 bases, and 17 bases lay between the germline ends. CDR1 and CDR2 from the germline V gene are SEHNR and FQNEAQ (reference sequence). CDR3: CASSPRWGGDSPLHF. DNA for the CDR3: TGTGCCAGCAGTCCAAGGTGGGGCGGTGATTCACCCCTCCACTTT.

The chain has TRBV7-2 and TRBJ1-2, with 8 bases matching TRBD1. V lost 1 base, J lost 4 bases, and 2 bases stayed unmatched. From germline, CDR1 is SGHTA and CDR2 FQGNSA. The CDR3 consists of 14 residues. The CDR3 region is CASSLETGGYGYTF. The DNA of the CDR3 is TGTGCCAGCAGCTTAGAAACAGGGGGCTATGGCTACACCTTC.